This passage covers 19 T cell receptor beta chains from one sample sequenced in a study of T cell repertoires in cytomegalovirus infection. TCRdb reprocessed the reads via MiXCR and lists one record per CDR3 protein. Of about 320,000 distinct CDR3 sequences listed, around a tenth are singletons. Sequenced sample: PBMCs. The source is a human donor in good health (CMV status not recorded). Some clones in this sample may be carry-over from other donors' samples.

This chain joins TRBV28 and TRBJ2-7; 7 positions agree with TRBD1. The germline CDR1 and CDR2 sequences are MDHEN and SYDVKM. The J segment lost 4 bases and the V segment lost 7 bases, leaving 7 bases of the junction unmatched. The CDR3 has 13 amino acids. CDR3 sequence: CASNAGGYYEQYF. For the CDR3, the DNA is TGTGCCAGCAACGCAGGGGGTTATTACGAGCAGTACTTC.

This clonotype was counted between two and nine times. The chain carries TRBV11-2 and TRBJ1-1; D unclear. CDR3 length: 13 residues. V was pared by 5 bases and J by 7 bases, with 14 bases between. Per the germline V gene, CDR1 is SGHAT and CDR2 is FQNNGV. The CDR3 bases are TGTGCCAGCAGCCTCATCCGGGATGTTGAAGCTTTCTTT. This sequence encodes CASSLIRDVEAFF.

In its sample, this clonotype was seen once. The chain links TRBV20-1 to TRBJ2-7, with a possible D match to TRBD2 (7 bases). The V end lost 5 bases, the J end lost 0 bases, and 20 bases lay between the germline ends. This CDR3 is built from 16 residues. Germline loops: CDR1 DFQATT, CDR2 SNEGSKA (reference sequence). CDR3 sequence: CSAPLPGASGSYEQYF. As DNA, the CDR3 is TGCAGTGCTCCCCTTCCAGGGGCTAGCGGCTCCTACGAGCAGTACTTC.

The sample holds many counts of this clonotype. The chain recombines TRBV7-2 with TRBJ2-5, with 8 bases aligning to TRBD2. This CDR3 spans 15 amino acids. CDR1 is SGHTA, CDR2 FQGNSA, per germline. The ends lost 4 bases at V and 5 bases at J; junction bases unmatched: 9. CDR3 sequence: CASSSGGRPEETQYF. The CDR3 DNA follows: TGTGCCAGCAGCTCGGGGGGGAGGCCTGAGGAGACCCAGTACTTC.

This clonotype was found many times. V usage is TRBV6-5 and J usage is TRBJ2-4, with 9 bases aligning to TRBD1. The CDR3 runs 14 residues. J was trimmed by 9 bases and V by 0 bases; bases with no gene match: 3. The germline gives CDR1 MNHEY, CDR2 SVGAGI. CDR3 in DNA: TGTGCCAGCAGTTACTCGGGACAGGGAGGCATTCAGTACTTC. It translates to CASSYSGQGGIQYF.

This clonotype was detected ten times or more. The CDR3 loop is CASSLAPRGQLNEKLFF. The CDR3 DNA reads as TGTGCCAGCAGCTTGGCCCCCCGGGGACAGCTTAATGAAAAACTGTTTTTT. This sequence joins TRBV5-4 and TRBJ1-4, with 7 nucleotides matching TRBD1. This CDR3 contains 17 residues. After removal of 0 bases from V and 4 bases from J, the junction contained 9 bases not matched to a gene. Germline assignment: CDR1 SGHNT and CDR2 YYREEE (reference sequence). Supplemented by reference TRBV5-4 and TRBJ1-4, the full variable domain reads ETGVTQSPTHLIKTRGQQVTLRCSSQSGHNTVSWYQQALGQGPQFIFQYYREEENGRGNFPPRFSGLQFPNYSSELNVNALELDDSALYLCASSLAPRGQLNEKLFFGSGTQLSVL.

This clonotype has ten or more counts. The chain carries TRBV5-1 and TRBJ2-7; tentatively, D is TRBD2 (5 bases). Looked up from germline, CDR1 is SGHRS and CDR2 is YFSETQ. This CDR3 spans 13 amino acids. Trimming removed 4 bases at V and 3 bases at J, with 11 bases between. As DNA, the CDR3 is TGCGCCAGCAGCCAACCGGGGAGCTACGAGCAGTACTTC. Encoded protein: CASSQPGSYEQYF. The complete variable domain, with remaining parts taken from reference TRBV5-1 and TRBJ2-7, reads KAGVTQTPRYLIKTRGQQVTLSCSPISGHRSVSWYQQTPGQGLQFLFEYFSETQRNKGNFPGRFSGRQFSNSRSEMNVSTLELGDSALYLCASSQPGSYEQYFGPGTRLTVT.

This clonotype was detected ten times or more. The V and J genes are TRBV7-2 and TRBJ2-5; 7 nucleotides align to TRBD1. Germline CDR1 SGHTA, CDR2 FQGNSA. The CDR3 runs to 14 residues. The V and J ends lost 2 bases and 3 bases, in that order; junction bases with no gene match: 3. The CDR3 protein is CASSLIGGKETQYF. CDR3 nucleotide sequence: TGTGCCAGCAGCTTAATAGGGGGCAAAGAGACCCAGTACTTC. The entire variable domain, with the rest obtained from reference TRBV7-2 and TRBJ2-5, is as follows: GAGVSQSPSNKVTEKGKDVELRCDPISGHTALYWYRQSLGQGLEFLIYFQGNSAPDKSGLPSDRFSAERTGGSVSTLTIQRTQQEDSAVYLCASSLIGGKETQYFGPGTRLLVL.

The chain is built from TRBV7-2 and TRBJ2-5; D possibly corresponds to TRBD1 (5 bases). V was pared by 4 bases and J by 4 bases, with 16 bases between. Germline V gene sequence: CDR1 SGHTA, CDR2 FQGNSA. This CDR3 is 15 amino acids long. The CDR3 sequence is CASSSRARRAETQYF. The CDR3 bases are TGTGCCAGCAGCTCCAGGGCCCGTAGGGCAGAGACCCAGTACTTC.

This clonotype was found a few times. This rearrangement joins TRBV28 to TRBJ1-3; D is unclear. Germline assignment: CDR1 MDHEN and CDR2 SYDVKM. There are 11 residues in the CDR3. V gave up 5 bases and J gave up 4 bases, with 3 bases separating them. This chain's CDR3 is CASSEGNTIYF. DNA for the CDR3: TGTGCCAGCAGTGAGGGAAACACCATATATTTT. The variable domain in full, with the rest retrieved from reference TRBV28 and TRBJ1-3, is DVKVTQSSRYLVKRTGEKVFLECVQDMDHENMFWYRQDPGLGLRLIYFSYDVKMKEKGDIPEGYSVSREKKERFSLILESASTNQTSMYLCASSEGNTIYFGEGSWLTVV.

The rearrangement links TRBV4-3 to TRBJ1-2; D is unclear. This CDR3 is built from 13 residues. The V gene's germline CDR1 is LGHNA and CDR2 YSLEER. Deletions cut 5 bases from V and 3 bases from J, with 10 bases between. The CDR3 DNA follows: TGCGCCAGCAGCAGACGGCAGTACTATGGCTACACCTTC. It yields the protein CASSRRQYYGYTF.

This clonotype was counted between two and nine times. The chain carries TRBV18 and TRBJ2-7, with TRBD2 matching over 11 bases. J gave up 4 bases and V 5 bases, and 16 bases lay outside the gene matches. In germline, CDR1 is KGHSH, CDR2 LQKENI. CDR3 length: 18 residues. The CDR3 loop reads CASSANPISGRASYEQYF. The CDR3 region has the DNA TGTGCCAGCTCAGCGAACCCAATTAGCGGGAGGGCCTCATACGAGCAGTACTTC.

This clonotype occurred a few times. This chain joins TRBV28 and TRBJ2-7; either TRBD1 or TRBD2 may supply D (7 bases each). The CDR3 sequence is 18 residues long. CDR1 is MDHEN and CDR2 is SYDVKM in the germline V gene. V lost 8 bases and J 0 bases, leaving 26 bases between the germline ends. The CDR3 sequence: CASPASRGGRSSSYEQYF. Written as DNA, the CDR3 is TGTGCCAGCCCAGCCTCCAGGGGGGGGCGTTCGAGCTCCTACGAGCAGTACTTC.

This clonotype came up many times. J is TRBJ2-1 and V is TRBV7-2; 14 bases agree with TRBD2. Germline CDR1 is SGHTA and CDR2 is FQGNSA. This CDR3 region has 17 residues. V dropped 6 bases and J dropped 5; count of bases not matched to a gene: 9. CDR3 residues: CASSRKGTSGGNNEQFF. DNA for the CDR3: TGTGCCAGCAGTCGCAAAGGGACTAGCGGGGGAAACAATGAGCAGTTCTTC.

This clonotype occurred many times. V and J are TRBV7-2 and TRBJ2-2; 10 bases agree with TRBD2. This CDR3 is built from 19 residues. Germline V gene sequence: CDR1 SGHTA, CDR2 FQGNSA. The ends lost 5 bases at V and 7 bases at J; junction bases unmatched: 19. The CDR3 sequence: CASSPQGGLAVARNGELFF. The CDR3 DNA is TGTGCCAGCAGCCCCCAAGGTGGACTAGCGGTTGCGAGGAACGGGGAGCTGTTTTTT.

V gene TRBV5-1 combines with J gene TRBJ1-4; 10 positions agree with TRBD1. CDR3 length: 16 amino acids. Germline lookup yields CDR1 SGHRS and CDR2 YFSETQ. V was pared by 4 bases and J by 2 bases, with 5 bases of the junction left unmatched. The CDR3, as DNA: TGCGCCAGCAGCCTCGGGACAGGGGTCACTAATGAAAAACTGTTTTTT. Protein sequence: CASSLGTGVTNEKLFF.

This clonotype was detected many times. The chain uses TRBV11-1 and TRBJ2-1; 9 bases are shared with TRBD1. J lost 8 bases, V lost 5 bases, and 10 bases had no gene match. This CDR3 region has 15 residues. Looked up from germline, CDR1 is SGHAT and CDR2 is FQDESV (reference sequence). The CDR3 protein is CASSRDRGVTYEQFF. CDR3 nucleotides: TGTGCCAGCAGCCGAGACAGGGGGGTCACCTATGAGCAGTTCTTC.

CDR3: CAISPQGAGTEAFF. The CDR3 DNA is TGTGCCATCAGTCCACAGGGGGCCGGCACTGAAGCTTTCTTT. The chain couples TRBV10-3 to TRBJ1-1, with 9 positions matching TRBD1. The CDR3 covers 14 residues. The germline V gene encodes CDR1 ENHRY and CDR2 SYGVKD. The V gene end was trimmed by 5 bases and the J gene end by 4 bases; junction bases not matched to a gene: 5.

The chain combines TRBV5-1 with TRBJ2-3; D call uncertain. The CDR3 is 13 amino acids. The germline CDR1 and CDR2 sequences are SGHRS and YFSETQ. Trimming removed 4 bases at V and 5 bases at J, with 11 bases between. CDR3 bases: TGCGCCAGCAGCGAAGTCGTGCGAGATACGCAGTATTTT. It specifies CASSEVVRDTQYF.